Described below is a single T cell receptor (beta chain) sequence and its context. Its antigen is currently unknown. These data belong to a study of shared clonotypes between healthy human individuals. Study context: The composition of the donors was a couple of women and a few men aged 18 to 49. The study used three CD4 naive, three CD4 memory, two CD8 naive and one CD8 memory plate per donor. Overall study findings and caveats: Clonotype sharing among donors likely depends on sequencing depth.

Germline V CDR1 and CDR2: SNHLY, FYNNEI. The CDR3 has 15 amino acids. J was trimmed by 5 bases and V by 6 bases; bases with no gene match: 10. The protocol was immunoSEQ multiplex PCR, while the TCRdb copy is restricted to in-frame clones and leaves out a portion. The data hold millions of clones, with 80% to 95% observed a single time. Sequencing used naive CD4+ T cells from PBMCs. Subset given: CD45RA+ positively selected. The TCR was taken from a man aged 18-30 years in good health. Some clones in this sample may be carry-over from other donors' samples. V and J are TRBV2 and TRBJ2-1, with 7 positions matching TRBD2. The CDR3 loop is CASSPKWEGHNEQFF. The CDR3 bases are TGTGCCAGCAGCCCCAAGTGGGAGGGCCACAATGAGCAGTTCTTC.